This T cell receptor (beta chain) was obtained from a study of neurological immune-mediated disorders. V was pared by 3 bases and J by 0 bases, with 8 bases between. CDR1 MNHEY and CDR2 SVGAGI come from the germline V gene. CDR3 length: 14 residues. This clonotype has at least ten counts. TCRdb redid the calling of the 5' RACE reads with MiXCR, one entry per CDR3 protein. The table has around 40,000 distinct CDR3 sequences, 7.2% seen once; the top ten hold 5.7%. The source of this sequence is a middle-aged man in good health. V is TRBV6-5 and J is TRBJ1-1; D gene uncertain. The sequenced sample consisted of CD4+ T cells from blood. The CDR3 region is CASSYEGVNTEAFF. For the CDR3, the DNA is TGTGCCAGCAGTTATGAGGGTGTGAACACTGAAGCTTTCTTT.